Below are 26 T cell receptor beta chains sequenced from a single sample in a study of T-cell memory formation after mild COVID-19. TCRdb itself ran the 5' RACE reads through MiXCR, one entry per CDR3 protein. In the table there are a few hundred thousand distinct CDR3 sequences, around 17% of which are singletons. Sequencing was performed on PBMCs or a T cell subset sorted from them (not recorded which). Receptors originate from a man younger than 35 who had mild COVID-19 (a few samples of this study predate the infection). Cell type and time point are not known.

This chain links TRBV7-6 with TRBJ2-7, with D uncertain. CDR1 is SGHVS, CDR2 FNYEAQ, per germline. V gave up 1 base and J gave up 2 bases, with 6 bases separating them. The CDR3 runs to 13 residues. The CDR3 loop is CASSLGSAYEQYF. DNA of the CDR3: TGTGCCAGCAGCTTAGGGTCCGCCTACGAGCAGTACTTC. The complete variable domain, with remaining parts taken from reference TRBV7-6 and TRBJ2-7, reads GAGVSQSPRYKVTKRGQDVALRCDPISGHVSLYWYRQALGQGPEFLTYFNYEAQQDKSGLPNDRFSAERPEGSISTLTIQRTEQRDSAMYRCASSLGSAYEQYFGPGTRLTVT.

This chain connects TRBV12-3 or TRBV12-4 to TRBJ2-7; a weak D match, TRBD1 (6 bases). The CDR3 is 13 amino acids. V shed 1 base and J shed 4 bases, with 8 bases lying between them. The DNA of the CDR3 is TGTGCCAGCAGTTTAGACAGGGAGTACGAGCAGTACTTC. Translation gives CASSLDREYEQYF.

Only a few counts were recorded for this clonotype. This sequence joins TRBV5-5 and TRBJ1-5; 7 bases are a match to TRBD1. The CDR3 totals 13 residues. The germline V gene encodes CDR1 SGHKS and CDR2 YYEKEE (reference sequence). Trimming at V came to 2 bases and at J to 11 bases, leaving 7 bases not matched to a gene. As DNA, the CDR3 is TGTGCCAGCAGCTTTGAGTCCGGGACAGCCCAGCATTTT. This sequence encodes CASSFESGTAQHF.

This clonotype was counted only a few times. The CDR3 sequence is CASSLGQRLNTEAFF. Here the CDR3 DNA reads TGCGCCAGCAGCTTGGGACAGAGGTTGAACACTGAAGCTTTCTTT. The chain recombines TRBV5-1 with TRBJ1-1, with D perhaps TRBD1 (5 bases). V lost 0 bases, J lost 0 bases, and 9 bases lay in between. CDR1 is SGHRS and CDR2 is YFSETQ in the germline V gene. The length of the CDR3 is 15 residues.

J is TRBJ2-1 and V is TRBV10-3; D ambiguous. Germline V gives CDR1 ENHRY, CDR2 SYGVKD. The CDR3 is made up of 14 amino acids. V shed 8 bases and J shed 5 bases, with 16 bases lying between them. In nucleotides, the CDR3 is TGTGCCATCCTCAAGGGCATAAGCGACAATGAGCAGTTCTTC. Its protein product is CAILKGISDNEQFF.

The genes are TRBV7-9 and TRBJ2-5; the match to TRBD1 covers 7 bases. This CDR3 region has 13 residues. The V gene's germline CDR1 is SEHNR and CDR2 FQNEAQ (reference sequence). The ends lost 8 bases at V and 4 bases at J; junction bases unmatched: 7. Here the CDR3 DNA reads TGTGCCAGCTTACAGGGGCCGCTAGAGACCCAGTACTTC. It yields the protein CASLQGPLETQYF.

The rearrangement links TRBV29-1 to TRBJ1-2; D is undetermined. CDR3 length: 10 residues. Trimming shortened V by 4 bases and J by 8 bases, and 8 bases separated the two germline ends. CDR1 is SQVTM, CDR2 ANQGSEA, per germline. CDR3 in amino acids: CSVAQAGYTF. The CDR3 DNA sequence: TGCAGCGTTGCCCAGGCGGGCTACACCTTC.

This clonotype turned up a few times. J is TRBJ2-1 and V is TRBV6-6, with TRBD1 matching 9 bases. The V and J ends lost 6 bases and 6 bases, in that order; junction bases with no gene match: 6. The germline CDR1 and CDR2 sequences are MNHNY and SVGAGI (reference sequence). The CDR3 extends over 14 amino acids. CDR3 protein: CASRNRQGVNEQFF. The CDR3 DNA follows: TGTGCCAGCAGAAACAGACAGGGGGTCAATGAGCAGTTCTTC.

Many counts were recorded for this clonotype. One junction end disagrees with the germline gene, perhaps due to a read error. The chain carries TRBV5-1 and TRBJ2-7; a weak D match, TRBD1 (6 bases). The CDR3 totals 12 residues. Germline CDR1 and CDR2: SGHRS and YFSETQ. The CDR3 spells CASSLGGYEQYF. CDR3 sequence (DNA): TGTGCCAGCAGCTTAGGGGGTTACGAGCAGTACTTC.

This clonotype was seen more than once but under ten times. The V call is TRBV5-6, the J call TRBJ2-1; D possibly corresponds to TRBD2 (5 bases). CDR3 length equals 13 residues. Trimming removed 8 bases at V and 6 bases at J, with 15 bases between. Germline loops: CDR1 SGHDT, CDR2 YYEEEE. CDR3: CASARTWGNEQFF. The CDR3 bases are TGTGCCAGTGCGAGGACTTGGGGCAATGAGCAGTTCTTC.

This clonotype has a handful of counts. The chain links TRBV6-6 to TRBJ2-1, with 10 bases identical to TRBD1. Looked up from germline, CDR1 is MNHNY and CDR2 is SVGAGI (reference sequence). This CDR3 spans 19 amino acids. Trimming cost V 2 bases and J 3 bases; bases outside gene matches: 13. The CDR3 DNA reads TGTGCCAGCAGTTACACCCCCTCAATGGACAGGGGGGGCTACAATGAGCAGTTCTTC. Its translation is CASSYTPSMDRGGYNEQFF.

CDR3 sequence (DNA): TGTGCCAGCAGCGATCCGACAGGGGTGAAGGAGACCCAGTACTTC. Amino acid sequence: CASSDPTGVKETQYF. This chain connects TRBV5-5 to TRBJ2-5, with TRBD1 matching 8 bases. The germline CDR1 and CDR2 sequences are SGHKS and YYEKEE (reference sequence). The V and J ends lost 4 bases and 5 bases, in that order; junction bases with no gene match: 10. The CDR3 is 15 amino acids.

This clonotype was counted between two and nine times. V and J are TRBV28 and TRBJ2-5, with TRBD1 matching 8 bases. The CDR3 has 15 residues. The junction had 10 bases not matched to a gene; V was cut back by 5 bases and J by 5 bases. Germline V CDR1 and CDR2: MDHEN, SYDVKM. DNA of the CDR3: TGTGCCAGCAGTCCCGCCCTCGACAGGGGTGAGACCCAGTACTTC. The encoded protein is CASSPALDRGETQYF.

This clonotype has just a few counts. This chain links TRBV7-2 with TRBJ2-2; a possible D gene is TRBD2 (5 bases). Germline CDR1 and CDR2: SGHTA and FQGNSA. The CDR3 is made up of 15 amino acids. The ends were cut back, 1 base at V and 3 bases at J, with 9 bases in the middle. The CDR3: CASSLGTGYTGELFF. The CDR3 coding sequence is TGTGCCAGCAGCTTAGGGACGGGGTACACCGGGGAGCTGTTTTTT.

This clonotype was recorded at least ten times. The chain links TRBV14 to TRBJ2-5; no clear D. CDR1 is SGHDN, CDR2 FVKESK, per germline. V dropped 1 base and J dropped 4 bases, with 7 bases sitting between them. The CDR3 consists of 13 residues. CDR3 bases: TGTGCCAGCAGCCAAGGAAGGCGAGAGACCCAGTACTTC. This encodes CASSQGRRETQYF.

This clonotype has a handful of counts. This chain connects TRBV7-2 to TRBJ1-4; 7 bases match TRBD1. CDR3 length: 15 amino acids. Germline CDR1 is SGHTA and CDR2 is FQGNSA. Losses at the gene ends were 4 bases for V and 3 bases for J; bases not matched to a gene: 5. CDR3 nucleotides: TGTGCCAGCAGCTCACAGGGGATGGCTAATGAAAAACTGTTTTTT. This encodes CASSSQGMANEKLFF.

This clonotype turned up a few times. CDR3 in amino acids: CASSLAMTDPGSYNSPLHF. As DNA, the CDR3 is TGTGCCAGCAGCTTAGCCATGACGGACCCCGGCTCCTATAATTCACCCCTCCACTTT. The chain couples TRBV7-8 to TRBJ1-6; D is unclear. This CDR3 contains 19 residues. Trimming shortened V by 0 bases and J by 0 bases, and 15 bases separated the two germline ends. The germline CDR1 and CDR2 sequences are SGHVS and FQNEAQ. The whole variable domain, filled in from reference TRBV7-8 and TRBJ1-6, reads GAGVSQSPRYKVAKRGQDVALRCDPISGHVSLFWYQQALGQGPEFLTYFQNEAQLDKSGLPSDRFFAERPEGSVSTLKIQRTQQEDSAVYLCASSLAMTDPGSYNSPLHFGNGTRLTVT.

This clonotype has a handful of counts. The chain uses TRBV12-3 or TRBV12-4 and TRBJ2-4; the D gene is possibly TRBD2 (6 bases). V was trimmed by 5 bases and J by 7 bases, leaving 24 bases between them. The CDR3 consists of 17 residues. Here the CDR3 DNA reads TGTGCCAGCAGTGGGCGGGGAAGGGTTCGGTCTGGGAACATTCAGTACTTC. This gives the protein CASSGRGRVRSGNIQYF.

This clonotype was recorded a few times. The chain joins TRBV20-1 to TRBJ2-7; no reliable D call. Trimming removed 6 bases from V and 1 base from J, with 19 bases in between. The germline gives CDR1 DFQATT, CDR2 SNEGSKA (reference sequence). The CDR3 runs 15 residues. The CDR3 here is CSAPDALVGSYEQYF. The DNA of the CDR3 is TGCAGTGCACCCGACGCCCTGGTGGGGTCCTACGAGCAGTACTTC.

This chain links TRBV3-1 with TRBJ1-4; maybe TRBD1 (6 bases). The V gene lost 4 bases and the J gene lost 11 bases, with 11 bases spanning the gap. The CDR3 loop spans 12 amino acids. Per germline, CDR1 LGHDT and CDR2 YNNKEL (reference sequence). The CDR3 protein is CASSLPQGKLFF. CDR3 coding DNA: TGTGCCAGCAGCCTGCCCCAGGGGAAACTGTTTTTT.

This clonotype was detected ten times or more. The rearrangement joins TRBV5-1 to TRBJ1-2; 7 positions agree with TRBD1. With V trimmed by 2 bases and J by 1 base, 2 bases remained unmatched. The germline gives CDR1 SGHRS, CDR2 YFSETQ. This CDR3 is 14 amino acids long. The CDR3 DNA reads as TGCGCCAGCAGCTTAGGGGACAGTAACTATGGCTACACCTTC. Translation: CASSLGDSNYGYTF.

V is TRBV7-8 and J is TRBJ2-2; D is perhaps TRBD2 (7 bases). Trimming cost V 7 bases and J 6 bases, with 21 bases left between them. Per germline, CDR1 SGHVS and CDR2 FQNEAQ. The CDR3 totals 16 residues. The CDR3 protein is CASNTRGGGPAGELFF. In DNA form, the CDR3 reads TGTGCCAGCAACACCCGAGGGGGGGGTCCCGCCGGGGAGCTGTTTTTT. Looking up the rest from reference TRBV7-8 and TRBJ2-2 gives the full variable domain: GAGVSQSPRYKVAKRGQDVALRCDPISGHVSLFWYQQALGQGPEFLTYFQNEAQLDKSGLPSDRFFAERPEGSVSTLKIQRTQQEDSAVYLCASNTRGGGPAGELFFGEGSRLTVL.

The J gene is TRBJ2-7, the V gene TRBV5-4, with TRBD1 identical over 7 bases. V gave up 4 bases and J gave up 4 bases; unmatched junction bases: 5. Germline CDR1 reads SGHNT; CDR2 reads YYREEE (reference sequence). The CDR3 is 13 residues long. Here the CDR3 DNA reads TGTGCCAGCAGCCGTGACAGGGTATACGAGCAGTACGTC. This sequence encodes CASSRDRVYEQYV.

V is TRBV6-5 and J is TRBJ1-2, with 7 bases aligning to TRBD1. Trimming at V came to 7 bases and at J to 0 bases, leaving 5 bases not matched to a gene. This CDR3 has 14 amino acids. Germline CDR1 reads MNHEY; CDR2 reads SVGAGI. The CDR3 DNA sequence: TGTGCCAGCACTCGGGACAGCTCTAACTATGGCTACACCTTC. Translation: CASTRDSSNYGYTF.

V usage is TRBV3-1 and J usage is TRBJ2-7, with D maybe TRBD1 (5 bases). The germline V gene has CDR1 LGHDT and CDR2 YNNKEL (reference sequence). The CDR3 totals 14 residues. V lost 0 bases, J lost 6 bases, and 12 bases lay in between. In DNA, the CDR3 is TGTGCCAGCAGCCAAGAGTCCAGGGTTGGCGAGCAGTACTTC. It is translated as CASSQESRVGEQYF.

The CDR3 loop is CASTPQKWGDTEAFF. The CDR3 DNA sequence: TGTGCCAGCACACCACAAAAATGGGGCGACACTGAAGCTTTCTTT. The genes are TRBV3-1 and TRBJ1-1, with D possibly TRBD1 on 5 matching bases. Trimming left V 7 bases short and J 3 bases short, with 18 bases between. The CDR3 consists of 15 residues. Germline V gene sequence: CDR1 LGHDT, CDR2 YNNKEL (reference sequence).